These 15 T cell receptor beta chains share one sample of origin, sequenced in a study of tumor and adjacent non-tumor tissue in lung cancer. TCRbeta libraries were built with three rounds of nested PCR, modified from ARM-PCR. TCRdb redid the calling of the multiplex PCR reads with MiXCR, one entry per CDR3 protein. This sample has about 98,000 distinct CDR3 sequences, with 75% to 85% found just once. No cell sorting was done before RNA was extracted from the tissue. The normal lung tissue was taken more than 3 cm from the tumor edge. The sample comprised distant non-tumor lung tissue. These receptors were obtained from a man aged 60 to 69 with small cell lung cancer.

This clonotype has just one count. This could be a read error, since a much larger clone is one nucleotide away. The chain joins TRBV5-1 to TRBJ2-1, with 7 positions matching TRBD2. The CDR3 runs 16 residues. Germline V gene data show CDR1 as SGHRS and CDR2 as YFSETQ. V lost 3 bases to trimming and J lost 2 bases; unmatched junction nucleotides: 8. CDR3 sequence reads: CASSSLTGGTYNEQFF. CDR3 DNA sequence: TGCGCCAGCAGCTCCTTAACGGGAGGCACCTACAATGAGCAGTTCTTC.

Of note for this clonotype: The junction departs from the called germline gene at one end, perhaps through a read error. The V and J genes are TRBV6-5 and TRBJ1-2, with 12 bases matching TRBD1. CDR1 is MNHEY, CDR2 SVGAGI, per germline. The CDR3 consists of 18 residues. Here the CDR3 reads CASSYSVIGTGGRYVYTF. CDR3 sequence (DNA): TGTGCCAGCAGTTACAGTGTTATCGGGACAGGGGGCCGCTATGTCTACACCTTC.

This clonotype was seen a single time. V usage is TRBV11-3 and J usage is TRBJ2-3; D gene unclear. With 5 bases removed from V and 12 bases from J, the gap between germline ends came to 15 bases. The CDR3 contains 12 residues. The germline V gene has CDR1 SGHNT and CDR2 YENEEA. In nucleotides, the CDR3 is TGTGCCAGCAGCCACCACCGGAGTACACAGTATTTT. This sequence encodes CASSHHRSTQYF.

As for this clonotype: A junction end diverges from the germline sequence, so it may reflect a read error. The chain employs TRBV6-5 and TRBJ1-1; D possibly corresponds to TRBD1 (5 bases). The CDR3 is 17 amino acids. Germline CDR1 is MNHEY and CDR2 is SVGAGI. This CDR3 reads CGSRPGEGSPVRPEAFF. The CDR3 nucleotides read TGTGGCAGCAGACCGGGGGAGGGGTCCCCTGTACGTCCTGAAGCTTTCTTT.

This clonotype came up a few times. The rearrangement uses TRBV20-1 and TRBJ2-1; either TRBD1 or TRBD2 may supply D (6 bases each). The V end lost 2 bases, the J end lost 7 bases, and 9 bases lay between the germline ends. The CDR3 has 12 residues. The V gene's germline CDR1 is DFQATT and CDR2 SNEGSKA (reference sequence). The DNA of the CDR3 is TGCAGTGCTAGAAAAGGGGGGAATGAGCAGTTCTTC. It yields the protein CSARKGGNEQFF.

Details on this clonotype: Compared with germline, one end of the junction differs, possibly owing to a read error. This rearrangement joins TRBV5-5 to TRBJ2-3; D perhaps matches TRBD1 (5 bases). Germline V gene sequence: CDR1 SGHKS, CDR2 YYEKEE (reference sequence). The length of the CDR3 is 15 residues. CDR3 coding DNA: TGTGCCAGCACCCACGTCAGGGCAGGTACAGATACTCAGTATTTT. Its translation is CASTHVRAGTDTQYF.

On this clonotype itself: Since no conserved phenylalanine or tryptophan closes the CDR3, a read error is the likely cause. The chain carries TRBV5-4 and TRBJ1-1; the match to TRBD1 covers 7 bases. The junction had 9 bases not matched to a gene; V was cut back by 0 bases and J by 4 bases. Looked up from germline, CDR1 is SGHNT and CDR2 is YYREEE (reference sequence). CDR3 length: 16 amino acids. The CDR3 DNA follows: TGTGCCAGCAGCTTGGAGGCAGGGGGTGCGAGCACTGAAGCTTTCTCT. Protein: CASSLEAGGASTEAFS.

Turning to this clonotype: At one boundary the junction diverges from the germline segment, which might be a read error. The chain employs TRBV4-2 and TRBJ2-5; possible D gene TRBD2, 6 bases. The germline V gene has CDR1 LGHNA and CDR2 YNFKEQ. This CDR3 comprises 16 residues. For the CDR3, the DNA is TGTACCAGCAGCCAAGGAGGGGCGGAGGGCCAAGAGACCCAGTACTTC. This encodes CTSSQGGAEGQETQYF.

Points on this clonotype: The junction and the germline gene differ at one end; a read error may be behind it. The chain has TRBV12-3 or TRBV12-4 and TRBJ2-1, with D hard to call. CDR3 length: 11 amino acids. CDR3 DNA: TGTACCAGCAGTTCAACATTAAAGCAGTTCTTC. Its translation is CTSSSTLKQFF.

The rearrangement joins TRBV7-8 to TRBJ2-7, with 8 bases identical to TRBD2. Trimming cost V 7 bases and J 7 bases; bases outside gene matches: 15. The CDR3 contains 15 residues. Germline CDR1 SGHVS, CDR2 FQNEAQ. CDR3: CASNLGLEGGGEQYV. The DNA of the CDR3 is TGTGCCAGCAACTTGGGACTAGAGGGAGGGGGAGAGCAGTACGTC.

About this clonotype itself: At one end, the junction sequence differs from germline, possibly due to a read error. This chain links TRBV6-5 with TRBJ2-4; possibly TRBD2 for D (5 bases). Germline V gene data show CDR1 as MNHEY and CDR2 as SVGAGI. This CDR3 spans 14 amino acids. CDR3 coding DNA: TGTGCCAACAGTTACTCTGGGGAGTCGAGCATTCGGTACTTC. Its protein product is CANSYSGESSIRYF.

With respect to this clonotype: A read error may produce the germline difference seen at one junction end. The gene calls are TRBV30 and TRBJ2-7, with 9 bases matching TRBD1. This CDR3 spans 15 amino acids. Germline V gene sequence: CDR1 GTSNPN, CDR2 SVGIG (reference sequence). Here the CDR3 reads CAWSRHWDRDYEQYF. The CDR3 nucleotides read TGTGCCTGGAGTAGGCATTGGGACAGGGACTACGAACAGTACTTC.

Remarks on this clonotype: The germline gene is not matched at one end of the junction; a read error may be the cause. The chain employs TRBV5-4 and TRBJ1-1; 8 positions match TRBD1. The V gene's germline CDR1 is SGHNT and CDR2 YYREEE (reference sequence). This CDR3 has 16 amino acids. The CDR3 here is CASSLAAGGASTEAFF. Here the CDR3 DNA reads TGTGCCAGCAGCTTGGCGGCAGGGGGCGCGAGCACTGAGGCTTTCTTT.

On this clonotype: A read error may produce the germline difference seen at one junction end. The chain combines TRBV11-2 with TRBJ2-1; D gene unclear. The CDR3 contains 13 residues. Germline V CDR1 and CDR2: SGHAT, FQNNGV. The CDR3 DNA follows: TGTGCCAGTAACTTAGAGGCGGTGGGCCTAAAGATCTTC. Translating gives CASNLEAVGLKIF.

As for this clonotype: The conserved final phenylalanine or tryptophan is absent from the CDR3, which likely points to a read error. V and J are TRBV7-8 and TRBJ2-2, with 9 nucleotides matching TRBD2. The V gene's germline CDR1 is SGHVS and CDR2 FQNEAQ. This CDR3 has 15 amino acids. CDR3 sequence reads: CASSYGGRVAGKLFI. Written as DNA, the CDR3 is TGTGCTAGCAGCTACGGCGGGAGGGTGGCCGGGAAGCTGTTTATT.